This entry lists 17 T cell receptor beta chains sequenced from one sample in a study of blood T cell repertoires in COVID-19. Only in-frame clones appear in the TCRdb table, and some are missing; sequencing was by immunoSEQ multiplex PCR. In the table there are 25,000 to 30,000 clones, around 89% of which are singletons. The sequencing sample was made of peripheral blood. These receptor sequences come from a human donor in a cohort sampled during active COVID-19.

The rearrangement joins TRBV5-1 to TRBJ2-3, with TRBD1 as a possible D gene (5 bases). CDR1 is SGHRS, CDR2 YFSETQ, per germline. V dropped 1 base and J dropped 9 bases, with 12 bases sitting between them. The CDR3 is made up of 13 amino acids. CDR3 loop: CASSLKSDSTQYF. CDR3 nucleotide sequence: TGCGCCAGCAGCTTGAAGAGTGACAGCACGCAGTATTTT.

The chain has TRBV3-1 (or the pseudogene TRBV3-2) and TRBJ2-2, with TRBD2 identical over 9 bases. This CDR3 spans 20 amino acids. Unmatched junction bases numbered 13, after V lost 0 bases and J lost 2 bases. Germline V CDR1 and CDR2: LGHDT, YNNKEL (reference sequence). The CDR3 loop is CASSQDSDAGGRTNTGELFF. In nucleotides, the CDR3 is TGTGCCAGCAGCCAAGATAGTGACGCGGGGGGGAGAACTAACACCGGGGAGCTGTTTTTT.

The V and J genes are TRBV11-2 and TRBJ1-1; no clear D. There are 15 residues in the CDR3. The germline V gene encodes CDR1 SGHAT and CDR2 FQNNGV. Trimming took 0 bases from V and 1 from J, leaving 9 bases between them. CDR3 coding DNA: TGTGCCAGCAGCTTAGAGCGAAACGGGAACACTGAAGCTTTCTTT. Translating gives CASSLERNGNTEAFF.

The rearrangement joins TRBV9 to TRBJ2-3, with a possible D match to TRBD1 (6 bases). CDR1 is SGDLS and CDR2 is YYNGEE in the germline V gene. The CDR3 is made up of 16 amino acids. V lost 4 bases and J 5 bases, leaving 20 bases between the germline ends. The CDR3 here is CASSPRDIPRGDTQYF. CDR3 DNA: TGTGCCAGCAGCCCCCGGGACATCCCCCGAGGAGATACGCAGTATTTT.

CDR3 DNA sequence: TGTGCCAGCAGCTTGGACCTTAGCGGGGGGATCGAGACCCAGTACTTC. Translated, it gives CASSLDLSGGIETQYF. The rearrangement uses TRBV5-5 and TRBJ2-5; 10 bases align to TRBD2. This CDR3 contains 16 residues. V shed 0 bases, J shed 5 bases, and the junction held 7 bases outside the gene matches. Germline loops: CDR1 SGHKS, CDR2 YYEKEE (reference sequence).

The V call is TRBV11-3, the J call TRBJ1-1, with D tentatively TRBD1 (5 bases). Trimming pared 0 bases from V and 3 bases from J, leaving 8 bases between. The V gene's germline CDR1 is SGHNT and CDR2 YENEEA. The CDR3 is 14 amino acids. CDR3 region: CASSLEGGDTEAFF. The DNA for the CDR3 is TGTGCCAGCAGCTTAGAAGGAGGGGACACTGAAGCTTTCTTT. The complete variable domain, with remaining parts taken from reference TRBV11-3 and TRBJ1-1, reads EAGVVQSPRYKIIEKKQPVAFWCNPISGHNTLYWYLQNLGQGPELLIRYENEEAVDDSQLPKDRFSAERLKGVDSTLKIQPAELGDSAVYLCASSLEGGDTEAFFGQGTRLTVV.

This chain connects TRBV5-1 to TRBJ2-2; TRBD1 aligns across 10 bases. The CDR3 is 17 residues long. V shed 0 bases and J 6 bases; nucleotides not matched to a gene: 8. Germline V gene sequence: CDR1 SGHRS, CDR2 YFSETQ. The CDR3: CASSLEVMGQGSGELFF. DNA for the CDR3: TGCGCCAGCAGCTTGGAAGTGATGGGACAGGGGTCCGGGGAGCTGTTTTTT.

V usage is TRBV18 and J usage is TRBJ1-2; no firm D call. Looked up from germline, CDR1 is KGHSH and CDR2 is LQKENI. There are 14 residues in the CDR3. V was shortened by 1 base and J by 6 bases, with 12 bases between the two germline ends. The CDR3 is CASSPQDLINGYTF. The CDR3, as DNA: TGTGCCAGCTCACCACAGGACTTGATCAATGGCTACACCTTC.

The J gene is TRBJ1-1, the V gene TRBV27; D is unclear. Germline CDR1 MNHEY, CDR2 SMNVEV (reference sequence). Trimming stripped 6 bases from V and 7 bases from J, with 12 bases between. The CDR3 spans 12 residues. The CDR3 DNA is TGTGCCAGCAGGTCTATTGGCGGTGAAGCTTTCTTT. This encodes CASRSIGGEAFF.

The chain employs TRBV3-1 (or the pseudogene TRBV3-2) and TRBJ1-1, with D unclear. This CDR3 has 18 amino acids. CDR1 LGHDT and CDR2 YNNKEL come from the germline V gene (reference sequence). V lost 0 bases and J lost 3, with 20 bases in between. The CDR3 loop reads CASSQDLGVRDFDTEAFF. The CDR3, as DNA: TGTGCCAGCAGCCAAGATCTTGGTGTTAGAGATTTCGACACTGAAGCTTTCTTT.

This rearrangement joins TRBV7-9 to TRBJ1-3, with D unclear. Trimming took 0 bases from V and 2 from J, leaving 11 bases between them. CDR3 length equals 16 residues. From germline, CDR1 is SEHNR and CDR2 FQNEAQ (reference sequence). DNA for the CDR3: TGTGCCAGCAGCTTAGCGTTCGGGGAAACTGGAAACACCATATATTTT. Amino acids: CASSLAFGETGNTIYF.

This clone was detected once. The chain uses TRBV7-9 and TRBJ2-6, with D maybe TRBD2 (7 bases). This CDR3 is 18 amino acids long. Germline CDR1 SEHNR, CDR2 FQNEAQ (reference sequence). Trimming took off 3 bases at V and 0 bases at J, with 15 bases between the two ends. The CDR3 spells CASSLLRGAYSGANVLTF. CDR3 coding DNA: TGTGCCAGCAGCTTGTTACGGGGGGCCTACTCTGGGGCCAACGTCCTGACTTTC.

The rearrangement joins TRBV7-6 to TRBJ2-2, with 7 positions matching TRBD2. This CDR3 spans 15 amino acids. The J segment lost 0 bases and the V segment lost 3 bases, leaving 1 base of the junction unmatched. The germline CDR1 and CDR2 sequences are SGHVS and FNYEAQ. The CDR3 protein is CASSFLAANTGELFF. The CDR3 region has the DNA TGTGCCAGCAGCTTCCTAGCGGCGAACACCGGGGAGCTGTTTTTT. The full variable domain, with the rest looked up from reference TRBV7-6 and TRBJ2-2, is GAGVSQSPRYKVTKRGQDVALRCDPISGHVSLYWYRQALGQGPEFLTYFNYEAQQDKSGLPNDRFSAERPEGSISTLTIQRTEQRDSAMYRCASSFLAANTGELFFGEGSRLTVL.

A few counts support this clone. V gene TRBV3-1 (or the pseudogene TRBV3-2) combines with J gene TRBJ2-3, with TRBD2 matching 9 bases. The CDR3 totals 16 residues. The J segment lost 5 bases and the V segment lost 5 bases, leaving 11 bases of the junction unmatched. Germline lookup yields CDR1 LGHDT and CDR2 YNNKEL (reference sequence). CDR3 amino acids: CASSAHLAGDIDTQYF. CDR3 nucleotide sequence: TGTGCCAGCAGCGCCCACTTAGCGGGGGATATAGATACGCAGTATTTT.

The J gene is TRBJ2-5, the V gene TRBV5-1, with TRBD2 identical over 11 bases. With 0 bases clipped from V and 2 bases from J, the junction kept 3 bases outside the gene matches. The CDR3 is 16 amino acids. CDR1 SGHRS and CDR2 YFSETQ come from the germline V gene. CDR3 nucleotide sequence: TGCGCCAGCAGCTTGGCGGCTAGCGGGGGGCAAGAGACCCAGTACTTC. This gives the protein CASSLAASGGQETQYF.

The V call is TRBV12-3 or TRBV12-4, the J call TRBJ1-4; possible D gene TRBD1, 5 bases. The length of the CDR3 is 13 residues. Trimming took off 8 bases at V and 13 bases at J, with 20 bases between the two ends. This CDR3 reads CASRGGNRVGLFF. CDR3 DNA: TGTGCCAGCCGCGGGGGAAATAGAGTGGGACTGTTTTTT.

The chain is built from TRBV18 and TRBJ2-7; 7 bases match TRBD1. The CDR3 is 13 amino acids. Per the germline V gene, CDR1 is KGHSH and CDR2 is LQKENI. Trimming took 5 bases from V and 7 from J; bases not matched to a gene: 8. CDR3 protein: CASSGTAFGEQYF. CDR3 sequence (DNA): TGTGCCAGCTCAGGGACAGCATTTGGAGAGCAGTACTTC.